Each of the 5 T cell receptor beta chains below was sequenced from the same sample in a study of cytomegalovirus exposure and HLA in healthy donors (dated by TCRdb to 2015 to 2018). The library was made by the immunoSEQ multiplex PCR assay. The multiplex PCR relied on a mix of 60 forward primers for TCR Vbeta segments and 13 reverse primers for TCR Jbeta segments. The table was pulled from immuneACCESS by TCRdb, which kept in-frame rearrangements only. Such tables lose some clones; where checked, under half of the loss comes from unresolved V genes, and the rest has no known cause. This sample gives over 150,000 clones in total; around 72% of them show up just once. 2.5% to 3.5% of the sample goes to the ten largest clones. Sequences were obtained from PBMCs. The receptor set was obtained from a woman between 50 and 59 years old in good health and CMV-seropositive.

The chain joins TRBV30 to TRBJ2-6; 8 nucleotides agree with TRBD1. CDR1 and CDR2 from the germline V gene are GTSNPN and SVGIG (reference sequence). V lost 2 bases to trimming and J lost 0 bases; unmatched junction nucleotides: 6. The CDR3 consists of 17 residues. CDR3 in DNA: TGTGCCTGGAGTCGGGACAGGACGCGCTCTGGGGCCAACGTCCTGACTTTC. It specifies CAWSRDRTRSGANVLTF.

The rearrangement joins TRBV6-1 to TRBJ2-7, with D unresolved. This CDR3 spans 14 amino acids. Germline assignment: CDR1 MNHNS and CDR2 SASEGT. V gave up 3 bases and J gave up 0 bases, with 9 bases separating them. The CDR3 nucleotides are TGTGCCAGCAGTGAGAGCACCCACTCCTACGAGCAGTACTTC. Its protein is CASSESTHSYEQYF.

This clone occurred once. This chain connects TRBV9 to TRBJ1-1; tentatively, D is TRBD1 (6 bases). V was clipped by 4 bases and J by 5 bases, with 15 bases between them. This CDR3 is 14 amino acids long. CDR1 and CDR2 from the germline V gene are SGDLS and YYNGEE. CDR3: CASSLRGGRTEAFF. CDR3 sequence (DNA): TGTGCCAGCAGCCTCAGGGGAGGGCGTACTGAAGCTTTCTTT.

The table lists this clone with a few counts. CDR3 residues: CASRRTGPTKDYGYTF. The CDR3 DNA reads as TGTGCCAGCAGGCGGACAGGACCCACCAAAGACTATGGCTACACCTTC. The genes are TRBV7-2 and TRBJ1-2, with 7 bases that match TRBD1. The CDR3 loop spans 16 amino acids. V gave up 6 bases and J gave up 3 bases; unmatched junction bases: 13. CDR1 and CDR2 from the germline V gene are SGHTA and FQGNSA.

This sequence joins TRBV5-1 and TRBJ2-7; 8 bases are a match to TRBD2. With 4 bases clipped from V and 6 bases from J, the junction kept 15 bases outside the gene matches. The CDR3 has 16 amino acids. Per the germline V gene, CDR1 is SGHRS and CDR2 is YFSETQ. The DNA for the CDR3 is TGCGCCAGCAGCCTTGGGTCGAACGGGAGGGCCTCCGAGCAGTACTTC. Its translation is CASSLGSNGRASEQYF. Drawing the rest from reference TRBV5-1 and TRBJ2-7, the complete variable domain is KAGVTQTPRYLIKTRGQQVTLSCSPISGHRSVSWYQQTPGQGLQFLFEYFSETQRNKGNFPGRFSGRQFSNSRSEMNVSTLELGDSALYLCASSLGSNGRASEQYFGPGTRLTVT.